This TCR beta chain derives from a study of T cells in Graves' hyperthyroidism and ophthalmopathy. There were TCR beta CDR3 regions amplified from RNA transcripts. First-round RT-PCR targeting the TCR CDR3 was performed with the HTBI primer set. TCRdb reprocessed the multiplex PCR reads with MiXCR, giving one entry per CDR3 protein. The table records 300,000 to 500,000 distinct CDR3 sequences, 11% to 15% of them present only once. This clonotype showed up many times. Its antigen remains unidentified. Whole-study results and caveats: The blood repertoire included most of the expanded thyroid clonotypes above 0.001.

Germline loops: CDR1 MNHEY, CDR2 SMNVEV (reference sequence). Trimming took off 3 bases at V and 7 bases at J, with 12 bases between the two ends. The CDR3 runs 13 residues. Clinical Activity Scores of at least 3, NOSPECS grades of at least 4 and durations under 3 months characterized ophthalmopathy patients. Uncontrolled infections, other autoimmune diseases, pregnancy or lactation led to exclusion of patients. Diagnoses rested on clinical symptoms, serum thyroxine and TRAb, thyroid ultrasound and orbital computed tomography. The source of this sequence is a man aged 50-59 years with Graves' ophthalmopathy. Sequenced sample: blood. The chain is built from TRBV27 and TRBJ1-2, with D possibly TRBD1 on 6 matching bases. The CDR3 is CASSFAGEFGYTF. CDR3 nucleotide sequence: TGTGCCAGCAGTTTCGCAGGGGAATTTGGCTACACCTTC.